Listed here are 19 T cell receptor beta chains from one sample, sequenced in a study of T cells after yellow fever vaccination. TCRdb ran MiXCR on the 5' RACE reads and lists one entry per CDR3 protein. The table lists more than 450,000 distinct CDR3 sequences, 21% of them singletons. The source was PBMCs, collected about 21 days after the first yellow fever vaccination. The receptors originated from a man younger than 35 who received the YFV17D yellow fever vaccine.

The rearrangement joins TRBV28 to TRBJ1-5; 7 nucleotides align to TRBD1. This CDR3 spans 15 amino acids. With 4 bases clipped from V and 7 bases from J, the junction kept 10 bases outside the gene matches. Per the germline V gene, CDR1 is MDHEN and CDR2 is SYDVKM. The CDR3 nucleotides read TGTGCCAGCAGTTCCCGACAGGGTTTCGGGCAGCCCCAGCATTTT. Its protein is CASSSRQGFGQPQHF.

The V call is TRBV10-3, the J call TRBJ2-6; no clear D. The CDR3 is 16 amino acids. The germline V and J ends were trimmed by 4 bases and 0 bases, with 10 bases remaining between them. Germline V lookup: CDR1 ENHRY, CDR2 SYGVKD. CDR3 residues: CAISGTAGSGANVLTF. DNA for the CDR3: TGTGCCATCAGTGGTACCGCAGGCTCTGGGGCCAACGTCCTGACTTTC.

This clonotype was detected a few times. The chain joins TRBV24-1 to TRBJ2-1; D may be TRBD1 or TRBD2 (5 bases each). Looked up from germline, CDR1 is KGHDR and CDR2 is SFDVKD. CDR3 length: 16 amino acids. V was clipped by 1 base and J by 0 bases, with 9 bases between them. Here the CDR3 DNA reads TGTGCCACCAGTGATTTTGAGGGGAGCTCCTACAATGAGCAGTTCTTC. Its protein product is CATSDFEGSSYNEQFF.

This chain links TRBV4-2 with TRBJ1-2; D remains unclear. CDR1 and CDR2 (germline): LGHNA, YNFKEQ. The CDR3 length is 15 residues. V lost 0 bases, J lost 2 bases, and 10 bases lay in between. The CDR3 DNA reads as TGTGCCAGCAGCCAAGAGTTACAGTTCAACTATGGCTACACCTTC. It specifies CASSQELQFNYGYTF.

This clonotype was detected a few times. The chain uses TRBV11-1 and TRBJ2-7; D gene unclear. CDR1 and CDR2 from the germline V gene are SGHAT and FQDESV (reference sequence). The CDR3 is 13 amino acids. V gave up 5 bases and J gave up 3 bases, with 11 bases separating them. This CDR3 reads CASSLSQSYEQYV. The CDR3 DNA reads as TGTGCCAGCAGCCTTAGCCAGAGCTACGAGCAGTACGTC.

This clonotype was observed a few times. The rearrangement uses TRBV20-1 and TRBJ2-5; D is unresolved. Trimming pared 0 bases from V and 7 bases from J, leaving 21 bases between. This CDR3 has 16 residues. Per germline, CDR1 DFQATT and CDR2 SNEGSKA (reference sequence). In nucleotides, the CDR3 is TGCAGTGCTAGAGAGAGAAATGGCTCCAACTTCGGGACCCAGTACTTC. This encodes CSARERNGSNFGTQYF.

The chain is built from TRBV7-9 and TRBJ2-5; 16 nucleotides align to TRBD2. The V gene end was trimmed by 5 bases and the J gene end by 5 bases; junction bases not matched to a gene: 8. Germline V gene sequence: CDR1 SEHNR, CDR2 FQNEAQ (reference sequence). CDR3 size: 17 residues. The CDR3 DNA reads TGTGCCAGCAGCCCCGGGACTAGCGGGGGGGCCCGGGAGACCCAGTACTTC. Translating it yields CASSPGTSGGARETQYF.

V is TRBV5-4 and J is TRBJ2-2; 8 nucleotides match TRBD2. Trimming at V came to 2 bases and at J to 4 bases, leaving 4 bases not matched to a gene. This CDR3 has 15 amino acids. CDR1 is SGHNT and CDR2 is YYREEE in the germline V gene (reference sequence). In DNA form, the CDR3 reads TGTGCCAGCAGCTTAACCCTAGCGGGCACCGGGGAGCTGTTTTTT. This codes for CASSLTLAGTGELFF.

The chain combines TRBV18 with TRBJ1-4; TRBD1 matches at 9 bases. Germline-derived CDR1 and CDR2 are KGHSH and LQKENI. Trimming cost V 3 bases and J 8 bases; bases outside gene matches: 4. CDR3 length: 14 amino acids. This chain's CDR3 is CASSPTQGAEKLFF. For the CDR3, the DNA is TGTGCCAGCTCACCCACACAGGGGGCAGAAAAACTGTTTTTT.

The chain recombines TRBV15 with TRBJ1-5; 7 nucleotides align to TRBD1. From germline, CDR1 is LNHNV and CDR2 YYDKDF (reference sequence). The CDR3 sequence is 16 residues long. Trimming cost V 5 bases and J 2 bases; bases outside gene matches: 9. CDR3 sequence (DNA): TGTGCCACCAGCCAGGGGGAACAGCTGGGCAATCAGCCCCAGCATTTT. It yields the protein CATSQGEQLGNQPQHF.

This clonotype was observed a few times. The CDR3 sequence is CSAPMNSLDQPQHF. CDR3 DNA sequence: TGCAGTGCTCCTATGAACTCCCTTGATCAGCCCCAGCATTTT. V gene TRBV20-1 combines with J gene TRBJ1-5; D gene ambiguous. Per germline, CDR1 DFQATT and CDR2 SNEGSKA (reference sequence). This CDR3 spans 14 amino acids. The V and J ends lost 5 bases and 5 bases respectively, with 16 bases between them.

This clonotype showed up many times. This rearrangement joins TRBV4-1 to TRBJ1-5; no firm D call. Trimming took off 4 bases at V and 0 bases at J, with 10 bases between the two ends. This CDR3 is built from 15 residues. Germline V gene data show CDR1 as MGHRA and CDR2 as YSYEKL. This CDR3 reads CASSPRAVSNQPQHF. The CDR3 coding sequence is TGCGCCAGCAGCCCCCGGGCCGTTAGCAATCAGCCCCAGCATTTT.

This clonotype has more than one count but fewer than ten. The rearrangement joins TRBV27 to TRBJ1-1; D call uncertain. V dropped 2 bases and J dropped 8 bases, with 15 bases sitting between them. Per the germline V gene, CDR1 is MNHEY and CDR2 is SMNVEV (reference sequence). The CDR3 extends over 14 amino acids. CDR3 sequence: CASSLGLRRGEAFF. The CDR3 coding sequence is TGTGCCAGCAGTTTAGGTCTGCGGAGAGGCGAAGCTTTCTTT.

This clonotype was picked up one time. The V call is TRBV6-2 or TRBV6-3, the J call TRBJ2-5; TRBD2 aligns across 8 bases. This CDR3 comprises 16 residues. The junction had 5 bases not matched to a gene; V was cut back by 0 bases and J by 2 bases. Germline values: CDR1 MNHEY, CDR2 SVGEGT. DNA for the CDR3: TGTGCCAGCAGTTACTCGAGAGCGGGGGATCAAGAGACCCAGTACTTC. Protein: CASSYSRAGDQETQYF.

This clonotype showed up just a few times. This chain connects TRBV5-4 to TRBJ2-5, with TRBD2 as a possible D gene (5 bases). Germline V gene sequence: CDR1 SGHNT, CDR2 YYREEE (reference sequence). The CDR3 extends over 12 amino acids. V lost 5 bases and J lost 7, with 12 bases in between. CDR3 coding DNA: TGTGCCAGCAGGGGCCCTCGGGGGACCCAGTACTTC. Translation gives CASRGPRGTQYF.

The chain links TRBV7-9 to TRBJ1-3; D is undetermined. CDR3 length: 15 residues. The V gene's germline CDR1 is SEHNR and CDR2 FQNEAQ (reference sequence). Trimming removed 5 bases from V and 0 bases from J, with 11 bases in between. DNA for the CDR3: TGTGCCAGCAGCCACGGACGGATCTCTGGAAACACCATATATTTT. Encoded protein: CASSHGRISGNTIYF. The full variable domain, its missing parts supplied by reference TRBV7-9 and TRBJ1-3, is DTGVSQNPRHKITKRGQNVTFRCDPISEHNRLYWYRQTLGQGPEFLTYFQNEAQLEKSRLLSDRFSAERPKGSFSTLEIQRTEQGDSAMYLCASSHGRISGNTIYFGEGSWLTVV.

This clonotype was detected a few times. J is TRBJ1-2 and V is TRBV7-2; D ambiguous. Per the germline V gene, CDR1 is SGHTA and CDR2 is FQGNSA. This CDR3 is built from 14 residues. V gave up 11 bases and J gave up 8 bases, with 24 bases separating them. The CDR3 loop is CAVSPSGGAYGYTF. CDR3 coding DNA: TGTGCCGTAAGCCCCTCTGGAGGAGCCTACGGCTACACCTTC.

This chain connects TRBV27 to TRBJ1-5; D not certain. CDR3 length: 15 amino acids. Germline values: CDR1 MNHEY, CDR2 SMNVEV (reference sequence). Between the trimmed V and J ends, which lost 2 bases and 0 bases, there was a span of 8 bases. The CDR3 spells CASSLGSYSNQPQHF. CDR3 DNA: TGTGCCAGCAGTTTAGGCAGCTATAGCAATCAGCCCCAGCATTTT.

V and J are TRBV10-2 and TRBJ2-1; D is perhaps TRBD1 or TRBD2 (7 bases each). The CDR3 has 14 amino acids. The germline V and J ends were trimmed by 4 bases and 4 bases, with 11 bases remaining between them. CDR1 is WSHSY, CDR2 SAAADI, per germline. CDR3 sequence: CASSGQGGYNEQFF. The CDR3 coding sequence is TGCGCCAGCAGTGGGCAGGGGGGGTACAATGAGCAGTTCTTC.